This record concerns one TCR beta chain sequence. Original processing methods: Amplification from reference gene primers served as the basis for estimated nucleated cell counts. The repertoire was sequenced with immunoSEQ multiplex PCR; TCRdb's copy has only in-frame clones and lacks some. V and J calls and clone size are copied from that table; D and trimming were computed from the DNA. The table records 50,000 or so clones, approximately 80% of them present only once. The data were obtained in a study of blood T cell repertoires in COVID-19. As for the study in general: The cDNA or gDNA used as material had been derived from T cells, B-cell-depleted T cells, or PBMCs.

Losses at the gene ends were 5 bases for V and 0 bases for J; bases not matched to a gene: 8. This CDR3 spans 16 amino acids. CDR1 is LNHNV, CDR2 YYDKDF, per germline (reference sequence). Sequencing was done on a sample of peripheral blood. This chain uses TRBV15 with TRBJ1-1; 8 nucleotides agree with TRBD1. This clonotype originated in a man between 40 and 49 years old with acute or convalescent COVID-19. CDR3 coding DNA: TGTGCCACCAGCTCAGACAGGGGCAGATTGAACACTGAAGCTTTCTTT. This encodes CATSSDRGRLNTEAFF.